Sequencing of this TCR beta chain was carried out in a study of OX40 agonist ivuxolimab in advanced cancers. Some background on the complete study: Ivuxolimab was a fully human IgG2 agonistic monoclonal antibody targeting the costimulatory receptor OX40 (CD134). Intravenous ivuxolimab was administered to patients every 2 weeks at six dose levels: 0.01, 0.1, 0.3, 1.5, 3 and 10 mg/kg. Of the roughly 52 dose-escalation patients, hepatocellular carcinoma was present in some 19, melanoma in roughly 15, renal cell carcinoma in 9 and head and neck cancer in 9. In the dose-escalation cohort, 82.7% of patients were male, and the mean age was approximately 64 years, with a range of roughly 20 to 79. Prior anti-PD-1, anti-PD-L1 or anti-CTLA-4 therapy was permitted, and 40% to 50% of dose-escalation patients had received checkpoint inhibitors. Partial responses were achieved by three dose-escalation patients, of whom one had hepatocellular carcinoma and two had cutaneous melanoma. Peripheral TCRbeta sequencing aimed to test whether ivuxolimab altered TCR sequence diversity and caused clonal T-cell expansion. The paper describes the monotherapy dose-escalation part (N of about 57 patients) of the phase I trial of ivuxolimab.

For CDR1 and CDR2, the germline V gene (reference sequence) lists LNHDA and SQIVND. V trim: 5 bases; J trim: 4 bases; unmatched bases: 7. The CDR3 spans 15 residues, from the cysteine through the phenylalanine. Of all the DNA, just the CDR3 is kept, 45 bases in frame from base 1. A word on this clone: Its antigen remains unidentified. Base qualities are missing; no much larger clone stands one base away.

The paper's findings and limits, for the study overall: Clonal expansion of both CD4+ and CD8+ blood T cells was observed from baseline to week 6 at doses 0.1 to 3.0 mg/kg. The antigen specificity of the peripheral T cells that underwent clonal expansion was not determined. After ivuxolimab, more expanded clones were found on average in CD8+ T cells than in CD4+ T cells. Partial responders in the 0.1-3.0 mg/kg groups had among the lowest normalized peripheral clonal expansion, especially among CD8+ T cells. Low levels of normalized T-cell clonal expansion were also seen in some patients who did not respond.

The trial excluded patients who had a history of autoimmune disease or who were on systemic immunosuppression. Peripheral blood for TCR sequencing was drawn from every dose cohort at baseline, at cycle 4 day 1 and at cycle 7 day 1. The samples were taken from a phase I, first-in-human, multicenter, open-label dose-escalation trial of ivuxolimab. Adults with locally advanced or metastatic melanoma, renal cell carcinoma, hepatocellular carcinoma or head and neck squamous cell carcinoma were enrolled in the trial. Before TCR sequencing, CD4+ T cells and CD8+ T cells were sorted from peripheral blood as separate populations. Genomic DNA was extracted from sorted cells for sequencing of the TCRbeta CDR3 region. TCRbeta CDR3 regions were sequenced using the immunoSEQ Assay. TCRdb limited this immuneACCESS table to in-frame rearrangements with V and J called. A share of clones is missing; checked studies link under half to unresolved V genes, and the rest is unexplained. Here the sample has nearly 80,000 clones; 75% to 95% occur a single time. Roughly 6.9% of the sample goes to the ten largest clones.

This sequence originates from an adult with an advanced solid tumor such as melanoma, head and neck, liver or kidney cancer. This material consisted of CD4+ or CD8+ T cells sorted from blood, taken in a trial of the OX40 agonist ivuxolimab. The rearranged segments are TRBV19 and TRBJ2-4; 8 of the junction bases match TRBD2. CDR3 loop: CASSPPGTSKNIQYF. The nucleotide sequence is TGTGCCAGTAGTCCCCCCGGGACTAGTAAAAACATTCAGTACTTC.